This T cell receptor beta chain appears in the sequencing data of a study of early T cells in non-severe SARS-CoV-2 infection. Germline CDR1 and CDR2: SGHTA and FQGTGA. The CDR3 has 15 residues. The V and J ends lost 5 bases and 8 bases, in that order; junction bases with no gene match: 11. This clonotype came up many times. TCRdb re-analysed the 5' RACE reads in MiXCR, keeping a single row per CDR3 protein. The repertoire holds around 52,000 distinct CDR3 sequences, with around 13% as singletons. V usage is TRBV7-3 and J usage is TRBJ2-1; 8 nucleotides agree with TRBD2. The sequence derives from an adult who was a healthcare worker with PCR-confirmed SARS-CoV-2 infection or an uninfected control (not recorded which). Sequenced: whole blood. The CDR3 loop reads CASSPAPGGPYEQFF. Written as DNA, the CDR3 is TGTGCCAGCAGCCCCGCCCCGGGAGGGCCCTATGAGCAGTTCTTC.